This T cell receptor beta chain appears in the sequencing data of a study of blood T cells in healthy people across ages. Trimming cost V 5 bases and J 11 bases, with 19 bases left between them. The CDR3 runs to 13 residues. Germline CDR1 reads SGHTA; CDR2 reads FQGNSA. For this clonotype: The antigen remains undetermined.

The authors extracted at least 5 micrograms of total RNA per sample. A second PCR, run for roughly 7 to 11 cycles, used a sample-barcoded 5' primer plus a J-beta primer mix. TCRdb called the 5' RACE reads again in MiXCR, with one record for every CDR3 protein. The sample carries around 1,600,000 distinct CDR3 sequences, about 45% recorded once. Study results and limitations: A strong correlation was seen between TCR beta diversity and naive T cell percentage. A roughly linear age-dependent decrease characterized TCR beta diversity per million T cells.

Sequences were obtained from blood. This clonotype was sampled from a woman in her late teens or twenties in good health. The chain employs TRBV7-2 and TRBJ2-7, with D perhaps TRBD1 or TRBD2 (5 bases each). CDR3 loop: CASSEGPPNRKYF. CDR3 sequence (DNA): TGTGCCAGCAGCGAGGGACCGCCAAACCGAAAGTACTTC.